Each of the 6 T cell receptor beta chains below was sequenced from the same sample in a study of blood T cell repertoires in COVID-19. Assay used: immunoSEQ multiplex PCR; TCRdb lists only in-frame clones, some missing. Of some 19,000 clones listed, over 75% are singletons. The sequencing sample was made of peripheral blood. These receptors all come from a human donor in a cohort sampled during active COVID-19.

V usage is TRBV5-1 and J usage is TRBJ1-6; D is perhaps TRBD1 (5 bases). Trimming stripped 3 bases from V and 14 bases from J, with 9 bases between. The CDR3 extends over 11 amino acids. Germline-derived CDR1 and CDR2 are SGHRS and YFSETQ. CDR3 region: CASSSDTTLHF. CDR3 coding DNA: TGCGCCAGCAGCTCGGACACGACCCTCCACTTT.

V usage is TRBV4-3 and J usage is TRBJ2-6; possibly TRBD1 for D (6 bases). The germline V gene has CDR1 LGHNA and CDR2 YSLEER. V was trimmed by 0 bases and J by 0 bases, leaving 6 bases between them. This CDR3 region has 16 residues. In nucleotides, the CDR3 is TGCGCCAGCAGCCAAGAAGGGGGCTCTGGGGCCAACGTCCTGACTTTC. Translation gives CASSQEGGSGANVLTF.

This clone appeared a single time. The chain has TRBV7-9 and TRBJ2-7; 8 nucleotides line up with TRBD2. The germline V gene encodes CDR1 SEHNR and CDR2 FQNEAQ (reference sequence). There are 15 residues in the CDR3. V shed 5 bases, J shed 0 bases, and the junction held 6 bases outside the gene matches. CDR3 sequence: CASSPLAGLSYEQYF. CDR3 in DNA: TGTGCCAGCAGCCCCTTAGCGGGACTCTCCTACGAGCAGTACTTC.

Only one count was recorded for this clone. This chain links TRBV4-3 with TRBJ2-3, with D possibly being TRBD2 (6 bases). The CDR3 is 17 residues long. Germline V lookup: CDR1 LGHNA, CDR2 YSLEER. Deletions cut 3 bases from V and 4 bases from J, with 20 bases between. The CDR3: CASSQRPRGGTSDTQYF. The CDR3 DNA is TGCGCCAGCAGCCAGAGGCCCCGGGGCGGGACGTCAGATACGCAGTATTTT.

The CDR3: CASSESGRQPQHF. Here the CDR3 DNA reads TGTGCCAGCAGTGAATCAGGTAGACAGCCCCAGCATTTT. This chain links TRBV6-1 with TRBJ1-5; no reliable D call. Trimming took 2 bases from V and 7 from J, leaving 9 bases between them. CDR3 length equals 13 residues. Germline V lookup: CDR1 MNHNS, CDR2 SASEGT.

V is TRBV6-2 or TRBV6-3 and J is TRBJ2-7, with a weak D call TRBD1 (5 bases). In germline, CDR1 is MNHEY, CDR2 SVGEGT. The CDR3 runs 15 residues. V was shortened by 0 bases and J by 0 bases, with 9 bases between the two germline ends. As DNA, the CDR3 is TGTGCCAGCAGTTACTCGTTCAGGGACTCCTACGAGCAGTACTTC. Protein sequence: CASSYSFRDSYEQYF.